This paragraph covers one T cell receptor beta chain sequence. Its antigen is still unknown. There are no base qualities to consult, and no much larger clone falls within one base. A second Seattle source provided samples from volunteer blood donors who had recovered from COVID-19. Collaborating institutions collected whole blood in K2EDTA tubes following their own protocols. For TCRbeta analysis, collaborators shipped samples in one of three forms: frozen whole blood, isolated PBMCs, or DNA extracted from either of those sample types. The immunoSEQ Assay, a bias-controlled multiplex PCR, was used to amplify TCRbeta CDR3 regions from genomic DNA. In the authors' own workflow: Nucleated cell counts per sample were estimated from amplification of reference gene primers within the assay. Sequence reads were collapsed and filtered to measure the absolute abundance of every unique TCRbeta CDR3 rearrangement. For each sample, productive Simpson clonality was calculated by taking the square root of Simpson's diversity index across productive rearrangements. Drawn from immuneACCESS, this table holds only the in-frame rearrangements with V and J called that TCRdb kept. Clones are partly lost; checked studies trace under half to an unresolved V gene and leave the rest unexplained. The D gene and trimming were derived from the DNA, and the V and J assignments and clone size from that table. Recorded for this sample are around 250,000 clones; roughly 90% of them occurred a single time. The ten largest clones capture just under 0.95% of the sample.

The data belong to a study of blood T cell repertoires in COVID-19 (dated by TCRdb to the early 2020s). Context from the whole study: Collaborator samples came from the United States, Italy and Spain and covered acute and convalescent phases of COVID-19. The prospective study material was composed of cDNA or gDNA derived from T cells, B-cell-depleted T cells, or PBMCs. Samples came from the ongoing ImmuneRACE study (first 160 participants) plus 1,254 subjects from 6 global collaborators. The repertoires were released in a freely available public database intended as a resource for research on the immune response to SARS-CoV-2. HLA class I and class II types, where available, came from metadata supplied by the sample provider rather than from assay-based typing. Nearly every sample came with metadata listing a de-identified subject ID, COVID-19 status, age in years and sex. Subjects who had been exposed to COVID-19, were actively infected with it, or had recovered from it provided the deeply sampled blood TCRbeta repertoires that made up the dataset. The research as a whole found: How much clinical and demographic metadata was included differed by source and by participant, and the metadata was provided uncurated.

The CDR3 has 15 amino acids, counting the end cysteine and phenylalanine. The kept DNA is CDR3 alone, 45 bases in frame from the first base. Germline trimming: 8 bases from V, 2 bases from J; junction bases outside gene matches: 9. The germline V gene specifies MNHEY as CDR1 and SVGAGI as CDR2. This clonotype originated in a woman aged 40 to 50 who had recovered from COVID-19. Source material: peripheral blood. The rearrangement combines TRBV6-5 with TRBJ2-1; TRBD2 lines up with 7 middle nucleotides. Read as DNA, the sequence is TGTGCCAGCGATAGCGGGCCCGAACCCTACAATGAGCAGTTCTTC. Protein translation: CASDSGPEPYNEQFF.